The 31 T cell receptor beta chains presented below share a single source sample, sequenced in a study of T cell changes during pregnancy in multiple sclerosis. Using immunoSEQ multiplex PCR, the repertoire was profiled, and TCRdb retains in-frame clones only, with some absent. The sample includes 56,000 or so clones, 90% of them seen just once. The sequenced sample was peripheral blood, obtained in the first trimester of pregnancy. These receptor sequences come from a female donor in good health, enrolled as a control in a pregnancy study.

The chain combines TRBV6-4 with TRBJ2-7; 8 nucleotides match TRBD1. V was pared by 8 bases and J by 2 bases, with 11 bases of the junction left unmatched. Germline-derived CDR1 and CDR2 are MRHNA and SNTAGT. This CDR3 is built from 15 residues. The CDR3 sequence: CASAMDGTGAYEQYF. CDR3 coding DNA: TGTGCCAGCGCTATGGACGGGACAGGAGCCTACGAGCAGTACTTC.

The chain couples TRBV28 to TRBJ1-1, with D uncertain. Trimming removed 7 bases from V and 1 base from J, with 10 bases in between. From germline, CDR1 is MDHEN and CDR2 SYDVKM. The CDR3 is made up of 13 amino acids. DNA for the CDR3: TGTGCCAGCAACGGGGAACCGAACACTGAAGCTTTCTTT. This sequence encodes CASNGEPNTEAFF.

This clone was observed a single time. The rearrangement links TRBV5-4 to TRBJ2-7, with 10 nucleotides matching TRBD1. Germline V gene data show CDR1 as SGHNT and CDR2 as YYREEE (reference sequence). The CDR3 sequence is 15 residues long. Trimming took 3 bases from V and 5 from J; bases not matched to a gene: 8. DNA for the CDR3: TGTGCCAGCAGCTACGACAGGGGGCTAGCTAACGAGCAGTACTTC. Its protein product is CASSYDRGLANEQYF.

This clone is judged medium-sized. The genes are TRBV7-6 and TRBJ1-1, with D perhaps matching TRBD1 (6 bases). The CDR3 is 16 amino acids. V was cut by 4 bases and J by 0 bases, with 15 bases left in between. Germline V gene lookup returns CDR1 SGHVS and CDR2 FNYEAQ. CDR3 in amino acids: CASSSQSYRVNTEAFF. The CDR3 coding sequence is TGTGCCAGCAGCTCACAATCCTACAGGGTGAACACTGAAGCTTTCTTT.

This chain joins TRBV6-5 and TRBJ2-7; 7 nucleotides agree with TRBD1. J lost 5 bases, V lost 7 bases, and 5 bases had no gene match. Germline CDR1 reads MNHEY; CDR2 reads SVGAGI. This CDR3 has 12 amino acids. CDR3 loop: CASTGTADEQYF. CDR3 sequence (DNA): TGTGCCAGCACCGGGACAGCTGACGAGCAGTACTTC.

A single count supports this clone. The chain employs TRBV4-2 and TRBJ1-4; 8 nucleotides agree with TRBD1. Looked up from germline, CDR1 is LGHNA and CDR2 is YNFKEQ. The CDR3 sequence is 15 residues long. V lost 2 bases to trimming and J lost 5 bases; unmatched junction nucleotides: 4. DNA for the CDR3: TGTGCCAGCAGCCAACCGGGACAGGAAAATGAAAAACTGTTTTTT. Translating gives CASSQPGQENEKLFF.

The rearrangement uses TRBV6-5 and TRBJ2-7, with 11 positions matching TRBD1. The CDR3 spans 15 residues. The germline gives CDR1 MNHEY, CDR2 SVGAGI. J gave up 3 bases and V 6 bases, and 7 bases lay outside the gene matches. The DNA of the CDR3 is TGTGCCAGCAGCAGGGGACAGGGGGGGTTCTACGAGCAGTACTTC. Translation gives CASSRGQGGFYEQYF.

In this sample, this clone turned up once. The chain combines TRBV27 with TRBJ2-1, with D perhaps matching TRBD2 (6 bases). This CDR3 has 16 amino acids. Trimming shortened V by 5 bases and J by 2 bases, and 16 bases separated the two germline ends. Germline loops: CDR1 MNHEY, CDR2 SMNVEV (reference sequence). CDR3: CASSQTGTWAYNEQFF. The DNA of the CDR3 is TGTGCCAGCAGTCAGACCGGGACTTGGGCCTACAATGAGCAGTTCTTC.

The table lists this clone with a few counts. V and J are TRBV12-5 and TRBJ2-1; D possibly corresponds to TRBD1 (5 bases). The V end was cut by 6 bases, the J end by 4 bases, with 16 bases between. CDR1 and CDR2 from the germline V gene are LGHNT and FRNRAP. This CDR3 has 15 amino acids. CDR3 bases: TGTGCTAGTGGCCTGACAGAGAGTACTTACAATGAGCAGTTCTTC. Amino acid sequence: CASGLTESTYNEQFF.

V is TRBV5-1 and J is TRBJ1-4; 8 nucleotides align to TRBD1. Per the germline V gene, CDR1 is SGHRS and CDR2 is YFSETQ. The CDR3 is made up of 14 amino acids. J lost 6 bases, V lost 2 bases, and 3 bases had no gene match. The CDR3 loop reads CASSLATGDEKLFF. The CDR3 nucleotides read TGCGCCAGCAGCTTAGCGACAGGGGATGAAAAACTGTTTTTT.

This clone has only one observation. This chain uses TRBV27 with TRBJ1-4; 8 positions match TRBD1. J gave up 3 bases and V 7 bases, and 4 bases lay outside the gene matches. Looked up from germline, CDR1 is MNHEY and CDR2 is SMNVEV (reference sequence). This CDR3 is built from 14 residues. The CDR3 DNA reads as TGTGCCAGCACTTTCAGGGGGCCTAATGAAAAACTGTTTTTT. Amino acid sequence: CASTFRGPNEKLFF. Full variable domain (remainder filled in from reference TRBV27 and TRBJ1-4): EAQVTQNPRYLITVTGKKLTVTCSQNMNHEYMSWYRQDPGLGLRQIYYSMNVEVTDKGDVPEGYKVSRKEKRNFPLILESPSPNQTSLYFCASTFRGPNEKLFFGSGTQLSVL.

In DNA form, the CDR3 reads TGTGCCAGCAGCGAAGCGGGAGAGCAGTTCTTC. Amino acids: CASSEAGEQFF. The chain carries TRBV5-6 and TRBJ2-1, with 7 positions matching TRBD2. CDR1 SGHDT and CDR2 YYEEEE come from the germline V gene. V lost 4 bases, J lost 10 bases, and 2 bases stayed unmatched. CDR3 length: 11 amino acids.

The rearrangement links TRBV27 to TRBJ2-5, with 7 bases that match TRBD1. Germline-derived CDR1 and CDR2 are MNHEY and SMNVEV (reference sequence). Trimming removed 4 bases from V and 4 bases from J; junction bases left unmatched: 3. This CDR3 contains 13 residues. The CDR3 DNA sequence: TGTGCCAGCAGTTCGACAGGGTTAGAGACCCAGTACTTC. This translates into CASSSTGLETQYF.

The V and J genes are TRBV4-2 and TRBJ1-5; maybe TRBD1 (6 bases). CDR3 length equals 14 residues. Between the trimmed V and J ends, which lost 6 bases and 8 bases, there was a span of 17 bases. In germline, CDR1 is LGHNA, CDR2 YNFKEQ. CDR3: CASSFGQPGEPQHF. The CDR3 DNA sequence: TGTGCCAGCAGTTTCGGACAGCCCGGGGAGCCCCAGCATTTT.

The V call is TRBV5-1, the J call TRBJ2-7; no clear D gene. Germline CDR1 and CDR2: SGHRS and YFSETQ. The V end lost 2 bases, the J end lost 1 base, and 10 bases lay between the germline ends. The CDR3 has 14 amino acids. This CDR3 is CASSLKRGSYEQYF. DNA of the CDR3: TGCGCCAGCAGCTTAAAACGAGGTTCCTACGAGCAGTACTTC. Variable domain in full (rest from reference TRBV5-1 and TRBJ2-7): KAGVTQTPRYLIKTRGQQVTLSCSPISGHRSVSWYQQTPGQGLQFLFEYFSETQRNKGNFPGRFSGRQFSNSRSEMNVSTLELGDSALYLCASSLKRGSYEQYFGPGTRLTVT.

The chain carries TRBV28 and TRBJ1-2, with D perhaps TRBD1 (5 bases). Trimming removed 7 bases from V and 2 bases from J, with 11 bases in between. There are 13 residues in the CDR3. The germline V gene encodes CDR1 MDHEN and CDR2 SYDVKM. The CDR3 region has the DNA TGTGCCAGCAACAGAGACAGCAACTATGGCTACACCTTC. Translated: CASNRDSNYGYTF.

The chain couples TRBV5-1 to TRBJ1-2; 8 positions match TRBD1. V lost 0 bases and J lost 4; bases outside the gene matches: 2. CDR1 is SGHRS, CDR2 YFSETQ, per germline. The CDR3 length is 14 residues. CDR3 amino acids: CASSLEDRAYGYTF. CDR3 nucleotide sequence: TGCGCCAGCAGCTTGGAGGACAGGGCCTATGGCTACACCTTC.

J is TRBJ1-1 and V is TRBV4-1; D gene unclear. Germline-derived CDR1 and CDR2 are MGHRA and YSYEKL. The CDR3 sequence is 16 residues long. The V end was cut by 0 bases, the J end by 2 bases, with 13 bases between. The CDR3 spells CASSQDAAGLNTEAFF. Written as DNA, the CDR3 is TGCGCCAGCAGCCAAGATGCGGCCGGCTTAAACACTGAAGCTTTCTTT.

The gene calls are TRBV11-2 and TRBJ2-7; TRBD2 is a possible D gene (5 bases). CDR3 length: 15 amino acids. V gave up 2 bases and J gave up 2 bases, with 13 bases separating them. CDR1 and CDR2 (germline): SGHAT, FQNNGV. DNA for the CDR3: TGTGCCAGCAGCTTAAGGACTCACATCACCTACGAGCAGTACTTC. This gives the protein CASSLRTHITYEQYF.

The chain is built from TRBV28 and TRBJ2-5; D gene uncertain. Between the trimmed V and J ends, which lost 5 bases and 5 bases, there was a span of 9 bases. CDR3 length equals 12 residues. Germline V gives CDR1 MDHEN, CDR2 SYDVKM. The CDR3 here is CASSVSDETQYF. The CDR3 nucleotides are TGTGCCAGCAGTGTGAGCGACGAGACCCAGTACTTC.

The chain is built from TRBV5-1 and TRBJ2-7, with 7 positions matching TRBD1. The CDR3 has 14 residues. Germline CDR1 and CDR2: SGHRS and YFSETQ. J lost 6 bases, V lost 6 bases, and 12 bases had no gene match. CDR3 DNA: TGCGCCAGCAAGGGGGCGGGCGAGGGTTCCGAGCAGTACTTC. This gives the protein CASKGAGEGSEQYF.

The chain uses TRBV11-2 and TRBJ2-5; tentative D call: TRBD1 (6 bases). The CDR3 is made up of 16 amino acids. Germline V gene data show CDR1 as SGHAT and CDR2 as FQNNGV. Trimming stripped 2 bases from V and 2 bases from J, with 15 bases between. The CDR3: CASSLWAGDVQETQYF. The CDR3 coding sequence is TGTGCCAGCAGCTTATGGGCAGGGGATGTTCAAGAGACCCAGTACTTC.

The V and J genes are TRBV6-5 and TRBJ2-1; 10 nucleotides match TRBD2. The length of the CDR3 is 15 residues. The germline V gene has CDR1 MNHEY and CDR2 SVGAGI. With 6 bases clipped from V and 4 bases from J, the junction kept 6 bases outside the gene matches. CDR3 residues: CASSLGTSAYNEQFF. Here the CDR3 DNA reads TGTGCCAGCAGCCTAGGGACTAGCGCATACAATGAGCAGTTCTTC.

V gene TRBV5-1 combines with J gene TRBJ2-1, with 16 nucleotides matching TRBD2. Germline values: CDR1 SGHRS, CDR2 YFSETQ. J gave up 9 bases and V 3 bases, and 9 bases lay outside the gene matches. This CDR3 is 17 amino acids long. The CDR3 loop is CASSWGTSGGAAGEQFF. The CDR3 DNA follows: TGCGCCAGCAGCTGGGGGACTAGCGGGGGGGCAGCGGGTGAGCAGTTCTTC.

This chain uses TRBV5-4 with TRBJ1-2; 7 bases agree with TRBD1. In germline, CDR1 is SGHNT, CDR2 YYREEE (reference sequence). V was pared by 0 bases and J by 3 bases, with 2 bases of the junction left unmatched. The CDR3 totals 14 residues. CDR3 sequence reads: CASSLGQGYYGYTF. The CDR3 DNA follows: TGTGCCAGCAGCTTGGGACAGGGCTACTATGGCTACACCTTC.

V and J are TRBV6-5 and TRBJ1-5; no definite D call. The CDR3 sequence is 14 residues long. Germline values: CDR1 MNHEY, CDR2 SVGAGI. The V gene lost 6 bases and the J gene lost 2 bases, with 11 bases spanning the gap. CDR3 nucleotide sequence: TGTGCCAGCAGGCCCGGGGAGGGCAATCAGCCCCAGCATTTT. Translated, it gives CASRPGEGNQPQHF.

CDR3 nucleotides: TGCAGTGCTGGGGGCTACGGGGAGCTGTTTTTT. Protein sequence: CSAGGYGELFF. The chain has TRBV20-1 and TRBJ2-2; possibly TRBD1 for D (6 bases). V lost 5 bases, J lost 7 bases, and 8 bases lay in between. The CDR3 length is 11 residues. Germline-derived CDR1 and CDR2 are DFQATT and SNEGSKA (reference sequence).

V is TRBV2 and J is TRBJ2-7; TRBD1 matches 11 bases. Trimming cost V 6 bases and J 3 bases; bases outside gene matches: 7. CDR3 length: 15 residues. Per germline, CDR1 SNHLY and CDR2 FYNNEI. The CDR3 loop reads CASRPDRGLNYEQYF. CDR3 sequence (DNA): TGTGCCAGCAGGCCGGACAGGGGGCTAAACTACGAGCAGTACTTC.

The rearrangement uses TRBV10-3 and TRBJ1-1; D may be TRBD1 (5 bases). Germline CDR1 is ENHRY and CDR2 is SYGVKD. Trimming left V 7 bases short and J 4 bases short, with 16 bases between. The CDR3 totals 14 residues. CDR3 DNA: TGTGCCATCAACCGGGGGTCTTCAAGCACTGAAGCTTTCTTT. Translating gives CAINRGSSSTEAFF.

In this sample, this clone turned up once. The chain employs TRBV4-1 and TRBJ1-3; 9 bases line up with TRBD1. Germline loops: CDR1 MGHRA, CDR2 YSYEKL. This CDR3 has 15 residues. V lost 3 bases, J lost 8 bases, and 8 bases stayed unmatched. CDR3 sequence reads: CASSQDRDRADTIYF. The CDR3 DNA is TGCGCCAGCAGCCAGGACCGGGACAGGGCGGACACCATATATTTT.

Points on this clone: An end of the junction does not agree with germline; a read error may underlie this. V gene TRBV18 combines with J gene TRBJ1-1; D is possibly TRBD1 (5 bases). Germline V gene data show CDR1 as KGHSH and CDR2 as LQKENI. The CDR3 extends over 14 amino acids. CDR3 DNA: TGTGCCAGCTCACCAAGGGGCAGTTCCGGATTCACGCGCTTT. Encoded protein: CASSPRGSSGFTRF.